The T cell receptor beta chain described here comes from a study of post-analysis software for immune sequencing data. Study-wide findings and caveats: A handful of TRBV segments were significantly more frequent in patients than in controls. TRBV5-6, TRBV5-1 and TRBV20-1 were among these segments.

The library was made from cDNA and included unique molecular identifiers. Each batch of roughly 1 to 10 million T cells produced hundreds of thousands of cDNA molecules. A single record per CDR3 protein comes from TCRdb applying MiXCR to the PCR reads. The table lists some 690,000 distinct CDR3 sequences, 25% to 30% of them singletons, with roughly 0.57% in the top ten. As concerns this clonotype: Its cognate antigen is unknown. A much larger clone sits a single nucleotide away, making a read error possible.

The CDR3 is made up of 13 amino acids. Sequenced material: blood. The chain employs TRBV12-3 or TRBV12-4 and TRBJ1-5; no clear D gene. This TCR derives from a girl aged 5 to 17 with multiple sclerosis. This chain's CDR3 is CACSFNSNQPQHF. The CDR3 DNA reads TGTGCCTGCAGTTTCAATAGCAATCAGCCCCAGCATTTT.